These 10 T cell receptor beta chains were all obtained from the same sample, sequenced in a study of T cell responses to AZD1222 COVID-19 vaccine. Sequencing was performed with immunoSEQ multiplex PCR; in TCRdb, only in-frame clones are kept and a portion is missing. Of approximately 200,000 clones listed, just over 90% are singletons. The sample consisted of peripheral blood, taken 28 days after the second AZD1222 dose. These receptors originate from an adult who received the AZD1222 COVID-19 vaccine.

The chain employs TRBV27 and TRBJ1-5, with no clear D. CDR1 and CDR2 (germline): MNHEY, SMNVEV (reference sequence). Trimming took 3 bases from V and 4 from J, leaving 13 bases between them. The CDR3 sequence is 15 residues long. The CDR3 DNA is TGTGCCAGCAGTTTGGAGGGCTCCCTTAATCAGCCCCAGCATTTT. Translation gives CASSLEGSLNQPQHF.

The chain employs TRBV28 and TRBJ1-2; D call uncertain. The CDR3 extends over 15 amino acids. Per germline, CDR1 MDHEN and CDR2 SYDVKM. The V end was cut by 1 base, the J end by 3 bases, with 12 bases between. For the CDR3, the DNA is TGTGCCAGCAGTTTATCCCAGAGAGGTGACTATGGCTACACCTTC. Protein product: CASSLSQRGDYGYTF.

CDR3 residues: CASSQGDSRIYEQYF. CDR3 DNA sequence: TGTGCCAGCAGCCAAGGGGACAGTCGTATCTACGAGCAGTACTTC. This rearrangement joins TRBV14 to TRBJ2-7, with TRBD1 matching 7 bases. V dropped 1 base and J dropped 3; count of bases not matched to a gene: 6. CDR1 and CDR2 from the germline V gene are SGHDN and FVKESK. The CDR3 length is 15 residues.

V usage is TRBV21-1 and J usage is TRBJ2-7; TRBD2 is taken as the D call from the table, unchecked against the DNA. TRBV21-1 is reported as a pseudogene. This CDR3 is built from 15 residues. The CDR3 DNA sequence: TGTGCCAGCAGCAAAGGACCGTCGGGGAGCTACGAGCAGTACTTC. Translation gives CASSKGPSGSYEQYF.

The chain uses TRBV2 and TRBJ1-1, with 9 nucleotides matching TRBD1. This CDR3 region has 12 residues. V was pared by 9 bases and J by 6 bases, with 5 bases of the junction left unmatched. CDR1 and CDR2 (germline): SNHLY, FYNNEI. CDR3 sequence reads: CARGTGTAEAFF. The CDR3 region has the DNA TGTGCCAGGGGGACAGGGACGGCTGAAGCTTTCTTT.

In DNA form, the CDR3 reads TGCAGGCCGACAGGGACAGGACAAGCTTTCTTT. Translating it yields CRPTGTGQAFF. The rearrangement joins TRBV20-1 to TRBJ1-1, with 8 bases identical to TRBD1. Germline V gene data show CDR1 as DFQATT and CDR2 as SNEGSKA (reference sequence). This CDR3 spans 11 amino acids.

In DNA, the CDR3 is TGTGCCAGCCACGGAGTAGCGGGAAGGAACTACGAGCAGTACTTC. Protein sequence: CASHGVAGRNYEQYF. The genes are TRBV11-2 and TRBJ2-7; 8 bases line up with TRBD2. The CDR3 sequence is 15 residues long. Trimming took 8 bases from V and 3 from J; bases not matched to a gene: 12. Per the germline V gene, CDR1 is SGHAT and CDR2 is FQNNGV.

The chain's CDR3 is CAWKSPRSYNEQFF. The CDR3 nucleotides read TGTGCCTGGAAGTCACCCCGCTCCTACAATGAGCAGTTCTTC. The V call is TRBV30, the J call TRBJ2-1; D ambiguous. Germline V gene data show CDR1 as GTSNPN and CDR2 as SVGIG (reference sequence). The V end was cut by 4 bases, the J end by 0 bases, with 10 bases between. CDR3 length: 14 amino acids.

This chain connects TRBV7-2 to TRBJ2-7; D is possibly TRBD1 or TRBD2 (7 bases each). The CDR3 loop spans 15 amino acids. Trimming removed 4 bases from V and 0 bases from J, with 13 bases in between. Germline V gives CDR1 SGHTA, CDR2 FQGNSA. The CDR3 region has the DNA TGTGCCAGCAGCTCGAGCGGGACAGCCTCCTACGAGCAGTACTTC. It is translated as CASSSSGTASYEQYF.

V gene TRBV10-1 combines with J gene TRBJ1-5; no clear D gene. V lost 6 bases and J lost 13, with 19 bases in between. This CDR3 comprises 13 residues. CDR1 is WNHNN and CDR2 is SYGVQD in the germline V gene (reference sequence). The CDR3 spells CASSDQQLGPQHF. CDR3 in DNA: TGCGCCAGCAGCGATCAACAGTTGGGCCCGCAGCATTTT.